This TCR beta chain is drawn from a study of T cell responses to AZD1222 COVID-19 vaccine. Trimming removed 5 bases from V and 7 bases from J, with 14 bases in between. CDR3 length: 13 residues. Germline V lookup: CDR1 MNHEY, CDR2 SMNVEV (reference sequence). Some clones are missing from TCRdb's copy, which holds only in-frame ones; the method was immunoSEQ multiplex PCR. Of some 150,000 clones listed, around nine tenths are singletons. This receptor was taken from an adult who received the AZD1222 COVID-19 vaccine. The V and J genes are TRBV27 and TRBJ1-2, with D hard to call. The sample in question was peripheral blood, obtained 28 days after the second AZD1222 dose. DNA for the CDR3: TGTGCCAGCAGTCCCGGAGGTCGTCGTGGCTACACCTTC. This encodes CASSPGGRRGYTF.